The T cell receptor (beta chain) described here comes from a study of blood T cell repertoires in COVID-19. Study overall: T cells, B-cell-depleted T cells, or PBMCs supplied cDNA or gDNA.

Per the germline V gene, CDR1 is MNHEY and CDR2 is SVGEGT. Germline trimming cut 7 bases from V and 0 bases from J; bases unmatched to any gene: 9. The CDR3 runs to 15 residues. In the authors' workflow: Cell counts per sample came from amplifying reference gene primers. Profiling relied on immunoSEQ multiplex PCR, and the TCRdb table lists in-frame clones only, not all of them. The D gene and trimming were derived from the DNA, and the V and J assignments and clone size from that table. The table includes about 160,000 clones, 80% to 90% detected once. Assignments of participants to cohorts depended upon their own reported clinical history.

Sequenced sample: PBMCs or T cells enriched from blood (not recorded which). The V gene is TRBV6-2 or TRBV6-3, the J gene TRBJ2-7; 7 bases map to TRBD1. The receptor was derived from a woman aged 45-60 years who had recovered from COVID-19. DNA for the CDR3: TGTGCCAGCACTTATGGGACAGAGCCCTCCTACGAGCAGTACTTC. Amino acids: CASTYGTEPSYEQYF.